Following are 14 T cell receptor beta chains from one sample sequenced in a study of cytomegalovirus exposure and HLA in healthy donors. Some clones are missing from TCRdb's copy, which holds only in-frame ones; the method was immunoSEQ multiplex PCR. Found here are about 160,000 clones, about 95% of them singletons; the top ten hold about 0.89%. The sample was PBMCs. These receptors originate from a woman younger than 30 in good health and CMV-seronegative.

This clone came up once. This chain uses TRBV20-1 with TRBJ1-2; TRBD1 might be the D (6 bases). Germline CDR1 is DFQATT and CDR2 is SNEGSKA (reference sequence). V dropped 6 bases and J dropped 5 bases, with 10 bases sitting between them. The CDR3 extends over 11 amino acids. The CDR3 region has the DNA TGCAGTGCGGACAGCGGTTATGGCTACACCTTC. Translating gives CSADSGYGYTF.

This clone is a singleton in its sample. The DNA of the CDR3 is TGTGCCAGCAGTTTAGGCTCGGGTGTTGGTGAAGCTTTCTTT. Translating gives CASSLGSGVGEAFF. The chain recombines TRBV27 with TRBJ1-1; D is undetermined. Trimming removed 2 bases from V and 7 bases from J, with 14 bases in between. CDR3 length: 14 amino acids. Germline lookup yields CDR1 MNHEY and CDR2 SMNVEV (reference sequence).

The chain uses TRBV15 and TRBJ1-1, with TRBD1 matching over 7 bases. With V trimmed by 5 bases and J by 4 bases, 16 bases remained unmatched. Germline CDR1 reads LNHNV; CDR2 reads YYDKDF (reference sequence). The CDR3 totals 17 residues. CDR3 residues: CATSQTLTGKVGTEAFF. The CDR3 nucleotides read TGTGCCACCAGCCAAACTCTGACAGGGAAGGTAGGCACTGAAGCTTTCTTT.

The rearrangement uses TRBV6-1 and TRBJ1-2; 7 bases map to TRBD1. Per germline, CDR1 MNHNS and CDR2 SASEGT. V lost 10 bases, J lost 0 bases, and 8 bases stayed unmatched. The CDR3 runs 14 residues. The CDR3: CATTRDSPNYGYTF. The CDR3 nucleotides read TGTGCCACAACCCGGGACAGTCCTAACTATGGCTACACCTTC.

This chain links TRBV27 with TRBJ2-7; 9 bases agree with TRBD1. Germline CDR1 and CDR2: MNHEY and SMNVEV (reference sequence). This CDR3 has 13 residues. With V trimmed by 6 bases and J by 7 bases, 7 bases remained unmatched. The CDR3 sequence: CASSRDRVREQYF. For the CDR3, the DNA is TGTGCCAGCAGCCGGGACAGGGTGAGAGAGCAGTACTTC.

J is TRBJ2-5 and V is TRBV19; the D gene is possibly TRBD2 (6 bases). Germline CDR1 and CDR2: LNHDA and SQIVND (reference sequence). The V end was cut by 1 base, the J end by 5 bases, with 14 bases between. The CDR3 totals 15 residues. The CDR3 nucleotides are TGTGCCAGTAGTATAGCGGGGGTGAGCGGGGAGACCCAGTACTTC. Encoded protein: CASSIAGVSGETQYF.

The gene calls are TRBV23-1 and TRBJ1-1; D possibly corresponds to TRBD1 (6 bases). TRBV23-1 has ORF status, its function being uncertain. The V and J ends lost 0 bases and 0 bases respectively, with 14 bases between them. There are 17 residues in the CDR3. CDR3 nucleotide sequence: TGCGCCAGCAGTCAATCGGGCGGGGGCAGGATGAACACTGAAGCTTTCTTT. Its translation: CASSQSGGGRMNTEAFF.

The gene calls are TRBV20-1 and TRBJ1-1; D possibly corresponds to TRBD1 (5 bases). Germline CDR1 is DFQATT and CDR2 is SNEGSKA (reference sequence). The CDR3 spans 10 residues. V was trimmed by 3 bases and J by 10 bases, leaving 9 bases between them. The DNA for the CDR3 is TGCAGTGCTAGTGTGGGGCGAGCTTTCTTT. Amino acids: CSASVGRAFF.

V and J are TRBV9 and TRBJ2-5, with 7 bases that match TRBD2. The CDR3 runs to 15 residues. V shed 0 bases, J shed 5 bases, and the junction held 7 bases outside the gene matches. The germline V gene has CDR1 SGDLS and CDR2 YYNGEE. CDR3 DNA: TGTGCCAGCAGCGTAGCAGCGGGGATTGGGGAGACCCAGTACTTC. This sequence encodes CASSVAAGIGETQYF.

The chain couples TRBV2 to TRBJ1-1, with TRBD1 matching over 10 bases. This CDR3 is 18 amino acids long. Germline assignment: CDR1 SNHLY and CDR2 FYNNEI. J lost 5 bases, V lost 0 bases, and 12 bases had no gene match. As DNA, the CDR3 is TGTGCCAGCAGTGAAGCCCCGATGGGGACAGGGGTATGGACTGAAGCTTTCTTT. Residues: CASSEAPMGTGVWTEAFF.

This clone was counted once. The rearrangement links TRBV19 to TRBJ2-1; TRBD1 might be the D (6 bases). The length of the CDR3 is 13 residues. From germline, CDR1 is LNHDA and CDR2 SQIVND (reference sequence). V shed 4 bases and J shed 6 bases, with 10 bases lying between them. CDR3 in DNA: TGTGCCAGTAGTAGCCCGACAGGCAATGAGCAGTTCTTC. Its translation: CASSSPTGNEQFF.

This rearrangement joins TRBV7-3 to TRBJ2-7; 9 bases line up with TRBD1. The CDR3 contains 15 residues. After removal of 5 bases from V and 5 bases from J, the junction contained 10 bases not matched to a gene. Germline CDR1 is SGHTA and CDR2 is FQGTGA. The CDR3 nucleotides read TGTGCCAGCAGCCTTACAGGGACAGGGTTCGACGAGCAGTACTTC. It is translated as CASSLTGTGFDEQYF. Complete variable domain (other parts from reference TRBV7-3 and TRBJ2-7): GAGVSQTPSNKVTEKGKYVELRCDPISGHTALYWYRQSLGQGPEFLIYFQGTGAADDSGLPNDRFFAVRPEGSVSTLKIQRTERGDSAVYLCASSLTGTGFDEQYFGPGTRLTVT.

V gene TRBV5-8 combines with J gene TRBJ2-1; a weak D match, TRBD1 (6 bases). Trimming took 4 bases from V and 7 from J, leaving 15 bases between them. The V gene's germline CDR1 is SGHTS and CDR2 YDEGEE. The CDR3 spans 14 residues. The CDR3 bases are TGTGCCAGCAGCCGACGGGACACCCTAAATGAGCAGTTCTTC. Its translation is CASSRRDTLNEQFF. The full variable domain, its missing parts supplied by reference TRBV5-8 and TRBJ2-1, is EAGVTQSPTHLIKTRGQQATLRCSPISGHTSVYWYQQALGLGLQFLLWYDEGEERNRGNFPPRFSGRQFPNYSSELNVNALELEDSALYLCASSRRDTLNEQFFGPGTRLTVL.

V usage is TRBV9 and J usage is TRBJ1-5, with D possibly matching TRBD1 (5 bases). V was pared by 3 bases and J by 7 bases, with 17 bases between. The CDR3 loop spans 15 amino acids. Germline CDR1 SGDLS, CDR2 YYNGEE. CDR3 sequence reads: CASSAEGRYAQPQHF. CDR3 in DNA: TGTGCCAGCAGCGCGGAGGGGAGATACGCCCAGCCCCAGCATTTT.